This is a list of T cell receptor beta chains from one sample in a study of blood T cell repertoires in COVID-19. Assay: immunoSEQ multiplex PCR; the TCRdb copy retains only in-frame clones and omits some. The repertoire holds roughly 300,000 clones, with roughly 90% as singletons. Sequenced input: peripheral blood. The receptors come from a woman in her 30s with COVID-19, enrolled during active disease. Both conserved end residues are part of each CDR3. D genes are given only for firm matches. The size field is filled for only some rows; it gives once, few, many or a size class.

>TRBV2|TRBJ1-2|NA|NA
TGTGCCAGCACACTTGGAGAATGGTTGGCTAACTATGGCTACACCTTC
CASTLGEWLANYGYTF
>TRBV28|TRBJ1-4|NA|NA
TGTGCCAGCAGTCTAGGTTTGGAAAATGAAAAACTGTTTTTT
CASSLGLENEKLFF
>TRBV25-1|TRBJ2-6|NA|TRBD2
TGTGCCAGCAGTGGAGCGGGATCTGGGGCCAACGTCCTGACTTTC
CASSGAGSGANVLTF
>TRBV25-1|TRBJ1-1|NA|TRBD1
TGTGCCAGCAGTTTGGGACAGCCAAACACTGAAGCTTTCTTT
CASSLGQPNTEAFF
>TRBV14|TRBJ2-7|NA|TRBD2
TGTGCCAGCAGCGAACCGGGGGGGAAGAGGAACGAGCAGTACTTC
CASSEPGGKRNEQYF
>TRBV9|TRBJ2-5|NA|TRBD1
TGTGCCAGCAGCGTTAGGACAGGGCCCCAAGAGACCCAGTACTTC
CASSVRTGPQETQYF
>TRBV4-2|TRBJ2-5|NA|TRBD2
TGTGCCAGCAGCCAAGATGAGCAGCGGGGGAGGCTGGAGACCCAGTACTTC
CASSQDEQRGRLETQYF
>TRBV19|TRBJ2-1|NA|NA
TGTGCCAGTAGTACCTCGACTAGTCTCTCCTACAATGAGCAGTTCTTC
CASSTSTSLSYNEQFF
>TRBV7-9|TRBJ2-1|NA|TRBD2
TGTGCCAGCAGCCCCCAGACTAGCGGGGCGTGGTTCTTC
CASSPQTSGAWFF
>TRBV5-6|TRBJ1-5|few|NA
TGTGCCAGCAGGTACGGGAATCAGCCCCAGCATTTT
CASRYGNQPQHF
>TRBV12-2|TRBJ2-2|NA|NA
TGTGCAAGTCCCTCTCGACTAGCGGGGGCCCCCGGGTCCGGGGAGCTGTTTTTT
CASPSRLAGAPGSGELFF
>TRBV6-6|TRBJ2-3|NA|TRBD2
TGTGCCAGCAGGGAACTAGCGGGGGGACTTGCGCAGTATTTT
CASRELAGGLAQYF
>TRBV6-5|TRBJ1-6|NA|TRBD1
TGTGCCAGCAGCCTCCTCGGACAGGCCGGGCTCATCCACTTT
CASSLLGQAGLIHF
>TRBV28|TRBJ1-2|NA|TRBD1
TGTGCCAGCAGTCCCCCGGGACAGGGGGTGGTGGATGGCTACACCTTC
CASSPPGQGVVDGYTF
>TRBV5-1|TRBJ1-1|NA|NA
TGCGCCAGCAGCTTGGAAGGACTACGGGGCACTGAAGCTTTCTTT
CASSLEGLRGTEAFF
>TRBV27|TRBJ1-1|NA|NA
TGTGCCAGCCTCCCCGGAGGATACTACACTGAAGCTTTCTTT
CASLPGGYYTEAFF
>TRBV5-6|TRBJ2-7|NA|TRBD1
TGTGCCAGCAGCACCGGGGACAGGGGAGATGAGCAGTACTTC
CASSTGDRGDEQYF
>TRBV29-1|TRBJ1-2|once|TRBD1
TGCAGCGTTGAAGACGAAGAGGGGACAGTTCTCAATGGCTACACCTTC
CSVEDEEGTVLNGYTF
>TRBV7-9|TRBJ2-7|NA|TRBD1
TGTGCCAGCAGCAACGGACAGGTTTCGTACGAGCAGTACTTC
CASSNGQVSYEQYF
>TRBV5-4|TRBJ1-4|NA|NA
TGTGCCAGCAGTCCCCGTCAGGGTCTCGGCGATGAAAAACTGTTTTTT
CASSPRQGLGDEKLFF
>TRBV25-1|TRBJ1-4|NA|NA
TGTGCCAGCAGTCCGGGGGGGGGAGAAAAACTGTTTTTT
CASSPGGGEKLFF
>TRBV27|TRBJ2-7|once|NA
TGTGCCAGCAGGGGACTGTCCTACGAGCAGTACTTC
CASRGLSYEQYF
>TRBV7-9|TRBJ1-4|NA|TRBD1
TGTGCCAGCAGAGAAGCAGGGGGCAATGAAAAACTGTTTTTT
CASREAGGNEKLFF
>TRBV10-3|TRBJ2-7|once|NA
TGTGCCATCAGTGAGTCTTCGCGGGGTTACTACGAGCAGTACTTC
CAISESSRGYYEQYF
>TRBV27|TRBJ2-1|NA|TRBD2
TGTGCCAGCAGTGACTCCGGGACTAGCGGGGGGGCTCGTTTCGAGCAGTTCTTC
CASSDSGTSGGARFEQFF
>TRBV29-1|TRBJ1-1|NA|NA
TGCAGCGTTGGGGAGGGCAGACACACTGAAGCTTTCTTT
CSVGEGRHTEAFF
>TRBV6-5|TRBJ1-6|NA|NA
TGTGCCAGCAACCCCCTGGACATTGGTTCACCCCTCCACTTT
CASNPLDIGSPLHF
>TRBV9|TRBJ2-1|few|TRBD2
TGTGCCAGCAGCGTTCACGGGGGGGACAATGAGCAGTTCTTC
CASSVHGGDNEQFF